A selection of T cell receptor beta chains follows, all from one sample in a study of blood T cell repertoires in COVID-19. Clones were read by immunoSEQ multiplex PCR, and TCRdb kept only the in-frame ones, dropping some. This sample has roughly 250,000 clones, with roughly 88% found just once. Material: PBMCs or T cells enriched from blood (not recorded which). These TCRs come from a woman aged 40 to 50 who had been exposed to COVID-19. Each CDR3 is given with its conserved first and last residue. A D gene is named only where the DNA matches it firmly. Clone size is stated in some rows and not others, as once, few, many or a class when expanded.

clone size: .
V gene: TRBV18
J gene: TRBJ1-1
D gene: .
CDR3 DNA: TGTGCCAGCTCACCGAACGAGGGGGTTTGGAACACTGAAGCTTTCTTT
CDR3 protein: CASSPNEGVWNTEAFF

clone size: .
V gene: TRBV19
J gene: TRBJ1-1
D gene: TRBD1
CDR3 DNA: TGTGCCAGTAGTATAGGGATATGGGACAGGGGTGGGAACACTGAAGCTTTCTTT
CDR3 protein: CASSIGIWDRGGNTEAFF

clone size: few
V gene: TRBV29-1
J gene: TRBJ2-6
D gene: .
CDR3 DNA: TGCAGCGTTGAAGTGTACTCTGGGGCCAACGTCCTGACTTTC
CDR3 protein: CSVEVYSGANVLTF

clone size: .
V gene: TRBV6-4
J gene: TRBJ1-5
D gene: TRBD1
CDR3 DNA: TGTGCCAGCAGTACACTACCGGGACAGGGGGCGGATAGCAATCAGCCCCAGCATTTT
CDR3 protein: CASSTLPGQGADSNQPQHF

clone size: .
V gene: TRBV28
J gene: TRBJ2-2
D gene: .
CDR3 DNA: TGTGCCAGCATGGGAGGGGACAGGACGAACACCGGGGAGCTGTTTTTT
CDR3 protein: CASMGGDRTNTGELFF

clone size: once
V gene: TRBV9
J gene: TRBJ2-7
D gene: TRBD1
CDR3 DNA: TGTGCCAGCAGCCCCCGGCGTCAGGGGGCCTACGAGCAGTACTTC
CDR3 protein: CASSPRRQGAYEQYF

clone size: .
V gene: TRBV27
J gene: TRBJ2-2
D gene: .
CDR3 DNA: TGTGCCAGCAGTTTTGGGCAGGGGAACACCGGGGAGCTGTTTTTT
CDR3 protein: CASSFGQGNTGELFF

clone size: .
V gene: TRBV19
J gene: TRBJ1-1
D gene: TRBD1
CDR3 DNA: TGTGCCAGTAGTACCTGGACAGGGGTCCCTGAAGCTTTCTTT
CDR3 protein: CASSTWTGVPEAFF

clone size: .
V gene: TRBV24-1
J gene: TRBJ2-2
D gene: TRBD1
CDR3 DNA: TGTGCCACCAGTAGGGACAGGGGATTTAGCGGGGAGCTGTTTTTT
CDR3 protein: CATSRDRGFSGELFF

clone size: once
V gene: TRBV11-2
J gene: TRBJ2-3
D gene: .
CDR3 DNA: TGTGCCAGCAGCTTGGGCAGGCTTAGCACAGATACGCAGTATTTT
CDR3 protein: CASSLGRLSTDTQYF

clone size: .
V gene: TRBV15
J gene: TRBJ2-3
D gene: TRBD1
CDR3 DNA: TGTGCCACCAGCAGAGGACAGGGAGACACAGATACGCAGTATTTT
CDR3 protein: CATSRGQGDTDTQYF

clone size: .
V gene: TRBV2
J gene: TRBJ2-2
D gene: .
CDR3 DNA: TGTGCCAGCAGTGAGAGTGCGAACACCGGGGAGCTGTTTTTT
CDR3 protein: CASSESANTGELFF

clone size: once
V gene: TRBV30
J gene: TRBJ1-5
D gene: .
CDR3 DNA: TGTGCCTGGAGTGTAGAGACAGGAGCGAATCAGCCCCAGCATTTT
CDR3 protein: CAWSVETGANQPQHF

clone size: once
V gene: TRBV9
J gene: TRBJ2-1
D gene: TRBD2
CDR3 DNA: TGTGCCAGCCGCCAAGCGGGGGGGGCTGACAATGAGCAGTTCTTC
CDR3 protein: CASRQAGGADNEQFF

clone size: .
V gene: TRBV29-1
J gene: TRBJ2-1
D gene: TRBD2
CDR3 DNA: TGCAGCGTCCGAGCGGGGGTCGGAAGCTCCTACAATGAGCAGTTCTTC
CDR3 protein: CSVRAGVGSSYNEQFF

clone size: .
V gene: TRBV6-5
J gene: TRBJ1-1
D gene: .
CDR3 DNA: TGTGCCAGCAGTTACTCCGTAGCGCGCGGAGCTTTCTTT
CDR3 protein: CASSYSVARGAFF

clone size: .
V gene: TRBV25-1
J gene: TRBJ2-1
D gene: .
CDR3 DNA: TGTGCCAGCAGTGAATTTGCGGGACCGGCCTACAATGAGCAGTTCTTC
CDR3 protein: CASSEFAGPAYNEQFF

clone size: .
V gene: TRBV7-9
J gene: TRBJ2-3
D gene: .
CDR3 DNA: TGTGCCAGCAGCTTGGTAGGCACAGATACGCAGTATTTT
CDR3 protein: CASSLVGTDTQYF

clone size: .
V gene: TRBV5-1
J gene: TRBJ2-7
D gene: .
CDR3 DNA: TGCGCCAGCAGCCCGGAGGGGACTTCCTCCTACGAGCAGTACTTC
CDR3 protein: CASSPEGTSSYEQYF

clone size: .
V gene: TRBV5-6
J gene: TRBJ1-1
D gene: TRBD1
CDR3 DNA: TGTGCCAGCAGCTTCGGAGGGGGCAATGAAGCTTTCTTT
CDR3 protein: CASSFGGGNEAFF

clone size: few
V gene: TRBV19
J gene: TRBJ2-2
D gene: .
CDR3 DNA: TGTGCCAGTAGTGCTCTGACGGGAACCGGGGAGCTGTTTTTT
CDR3 protein: CASSALTGTGELFF

clone size: .
V gene: TRBV6-5
J gene: TRBJ1-6
D gene: TRBD1
CDR3 DNA: TGTGCCAGCAGGGGGACAGGGGGGAATTCACCCCTCCACTTT
CDR3 protein: CASRGTGGNSPLHF

clone size: .
V gene: TRBV28
J gene: TRBJ1-2
D gene: TRBD1
CDR3 DNA: TGTGCCAGCAGCAGCACAGGGGCCTATGGCTACACCTTC
CDR3 protein: CASSSTGAYGYTF

clone size: few
V gene: TRBV2
J gene: TRBJ2-7
D gene: .
CDR3 DNA: TGTGCCAGCAGTGAACCCCTCAGGGGTTCCTACGAGCAGTACTTC
CDR3 protein: CASSEPLRGSYEQYF

clone size: .
V gene: TRBV7-2
J gene: TRBJ1-3
D gene: .
CDR3 DNA: TGTGCCAGCAGCTTAGTCGGGGGTAATGGAAACACCATATATTTT
CDR3 protein: CASSLVGGNGNTIYF

clone size: .
V gene: TRBV6-5
J gene: TRBJ1-2
D gene: .
CDR3 DNA: TGTGCCAGCAGTTACGAAGGGGGTAGTTATGGCTACACCTTC
CDR3 protein: CASSYEGGSYGYTF

clone size: .
V gene: TRBV9
J gene: TRBJ1-2
D gene: TRBD1
CDR3 DNA: TGTGCCAGCAGCTCCCCAGGGACAGGGGGCCCTAACTATGGCTACACCTTC
CDR3 protein: CASSSPGTGGPNYGYTF

clone size: .
V gene: TRBV25-1
J gene: TRBJ2-1
D gene: TRBD1
CDR3 DNA: TGTGCCAGCAGTGAAGAGAGGACAGGGCTTAACAATGAGCAGTTCTTC
CDR3 protein: CASSEERTGLNNEQFF

clone size: few
V gene: TRBV6-2/TRBV6-3
J gene: TRBJ1-5
D gene: .
CDR3 DNA: TGTGCCAGCAGTCGAAACCTGGCGGGGGGTAGGCAGCCCCAGCATTTT
CDR3 protein: CASSRNLAGGRQPQHF

clone size: .
V gene: TRBV5-1
J gene: TRBJ1-4
D gene: .
CDR3 DNA: TGTGCCAGCAGTTCCGTTGCAACTAATGAAAAACTGTTTTTT
CDR3 protein: CASSSVATNEKLFF

clone size: .
V gene: TRBV5-1
J gene: TRBJ1-1
D gene: TRBD1
CDR3 DNA: TGCGCCAGCAGCCCCCGGACAGGGTCCACTGAAGCTTTCTTT
CDR3 protein: CASSPRTGSTEAFF

clone size: .
V gene: TRBV11-3
J gene: TRBJ1-1
D gene: .
CDR3 DNA: TGTGCCAGCAGCTTCTCAGAGAACACTGAAGCTTTCTTT
CDR3 protein: CASSFSENTEAFF

clone size: .
V gene: TRBV27
J gene: TRBJ1-4
D gene: TRBD1
CDR3 DNA: TGTGCCAGCAGTAAACAGGGGGGAGATGAAAAACTGTTTTTT
CDR3 protein: CASSKQGGDEKLFF

clone size: once
V gene: TRBV30
J gene: TRBJ2-1
D gene: TRBD2
CDR3 DNA: TGTGCCTGGACTAAGGGACTATACAATGAGCAGTTCTTC
CDR3 protein: CAWTKGLYNEQFF

clone size: once
V gene: TRBV5-4
J gene: TRBJ1-2
D gene: TRBD1
CDR3 DNA: TGTGCCAGCAGCTGGGACGACAGGGGGATCTATGGCTACACCTTC
CDR3 protein: CASSWDDRGIYGYTF

clone size: .
V gene: TRBV18
J gene: TRBJ1-1
D gene: .
CDR3 DNA: TGTGCCAGCTCACCACCGATGGAGGGGCTAGGGACTGAAGCTTTCTTT
CDR3 protein: CASSPPMEGLGTEAFF

clone size: .
V gene: TRBV10-3
J gene: TRBJ1-3
D gene: TRBD1
CDR3 DNA: TGTGCCATCAGTGACCCTACAGGGGCCGGAAACACCATATATTTT
CDR3 protein: CAISDPTGAGNTIYF

clone size: .
V gene: TRBV4-1
J gene: TRBJ2-6
D gene: .
CDR3 DNA: TGCGCCAGCTCAGTTACTGGGGCCAACGTCCTGACTTTC
CDR3 protein: CASSVTGANVLTF

clone size: .
V gene: TRBV5-5
J gene: TRBJ1-5
D gene: TRBD1
CDR3 DNA: TGTGCCAGCAGCACCGGGACAGAGATTAGCAATCAGCCCCAGCATTTT
CDR3 protein: CASSTGTEISNQPQHF

clone size: few
V gene: TRBV29-1
J gene: TRBJ1-2
D gene: TRBD1
CDR3 DNA: TGCAGCGCCCAGACAGGGGGAAATGGCTATGGCTACACCTTC
CDR3 protein: CSAQTGGNGYGYTF

clone size: .
V gene: TRBV15
J gene: TRBJ1-4
D gene: TRBD1
CDR3 DNA: TGTGCCACCAGCAGAGGCAGGACAGGGGGGAAAGAAAAACTGTTTTTT
CDR3 protein: CATSRGRTGGKEKLFF

clone size: .
V gene: TRBV27
J gene: TRBJ2-3
D gene: .
CDR3 DNA: TGTGCCAGCAGTTTGCAGGGTGCAGATACGCAGTATTTT
CDR3 protein: CASSLQGADTQYF

clone size: .
V gene: TRBV30
J gene: TRBJ1-2
D gene: .
CDR3 DNA: TGTGCCTGGGACAGGAGCTATGGCTACACCTTC
CDR3 protein: CAWDRSYGYTF

clone size: few
V gene: TRBV27
J gene: TRBJ1-2
D gene: TRBD1
CDR3 DNA: TGTGCCAGCACCCCAGGGGGCGGCTATGGCTACACCTTC
CDR3 protein: CASTPGGGYGYTF

clone size: .
V gene: TRBV19
J gene: TRBJ1-6
D gene: .
CDR3 DNA: TGTGCCAGTAACACAGGAGTCAATTCACCCCTCCACTTT
CDR3 protein: CASNTGVNSPLHF

clone size: .
V gene: TRBV7-9
J gene: TRBJ2-7
D gene: .
CDR3 DNA: TGTGCCAGCAGCTTAGCAGGGAGCTCCTACGAGCAGTACTTC
CDR3 protein: CASSLAGSSYEQYF

clone size: .
V gene: TRBV19
J gene: TRBJ1-2
D gene: .
CDR3 DNA: TGTGCCAGTAGCCCTTCGGCAGGGTGGCTTGGCTATGGCTACACCTTC
CDR3 protein: CASSPSAGWLGYGYTF

clone size: .
V gene: TRBV7-9
J gene: TRBJ1-6
D gene: .
CDR3 DNA: TGTGCCAGCAGATCACCGGGACATTACAATTCACCCCTCCACTTT
CDR3 protein: CASRSPGHYNSPLHF

clone size: .
V gene: TRBV18
J gene: TRBJ1-2
D gene: .
CDR3 DNA: TGTGCCAGCTCACCGTGGTCCAAAGAGAGCGGCTACACCTTC
CDR3 protein: CASSPWSKESGYTF

clone size: .
V gene: TRBV7-9
J gene: TRBJ1-5
D gene: TRBD1
CDR3 DNA: TGTGCCAGCAGCCTGTCCCGGGACAGGGATAGCAATCAGCCCCAGCATTTT
CDR3 protein: CASSLSRDRDSNQPQHF

clone size: .
V gene: TRBV19
J gene: TRBJ1-3
D gene: TRBD1
CDR3 DNA: TGTGCCAGTAGCGAGACAGGGAGAAACACCATATATTTT
CDR3 protein: CASSETGRNTIYF

clone size: .
V gene: TRBV6-2/TRBV6-3
J gene: TRBJ1-1
D gene: .
CDR3 DNA: TGTGCCAGCAGTTACTCAGTTCACCAGTTGAACACTGAAGCTTTCTTT
CDR3 protein: CASSYSVHQLNTEAFF

clone size: .
V gene: TRBV7-9
J gene: TRBJ2-1
D gene: .
CDR3 DNA: TGTGCCAGTAATACCTACAATGAGCAGTTCTTC
CDR3 protein: CASNTYNEQFF

clone size: few
V gene: TRBV4-1
J gene: TRBJ2-2
D gene: .
CDR3 DNA: TGCGCCAGCAGCCCTAGAGGGTACACCGGGGAGCTGTTTTTT
CDR3 protein: CASSPRGYTGELFF